This TCR beta chain was obtained from a study of identical twins (TCRdb year 2016). In the study overall: TCR alpha and beta repertoires from monozygotic twins, unrelated adults of various ages and cord blood were deep-sequenced to test whether fetal clonotypes persist. To rule out contamination, the twin experiments were replicated at different times with different library preparation protocols.

The library was built by means of 5' RACE. Sequenced on an Illumina HiSeq 2000. Template switching introduced a universal primer binding site; the final cDNA contained a unique molecular identifier, enabling accurate counting of TCR cDNA molecules. Specific primers in the conserved constant-segment region were used to synthesize first-strand cDNA for TCR alpha and beta chains. To control for contamination, each cDNA library was double barcoded with a SMART-Mk sample barcode plus Illumina barcodes. TruSeq adapter sequences and Illumina sample barcodes were added in two successive PCR steps. TCR alpha and beta cDNA libraries were sequenced on the Illumina HiSeq platform with custom primers. In the authors' own workflow: MiGEC processed the raw reads to extract unique molecular identifiers, while MiXCR was used to determine the CDR3 positions. For each individual, recombination models were inferred using an EM algorithm with the repgenHMM and IGoR tools. The tcR package in R was used for shared clonotype analysis, with sharing normalized by the product of cloneset sizes. To study raw recombination without the effects of thymic and clonal selection, out-of-frame nonproductive sequences were analyzed. Using fastp trimming at Q25 and MiXCR clonotype assembly, TCRdb reanalyzed the public sequencing data and kept in-frame beta chains. Rows are combined by CDR3 protein, so each entry shows the most common genes and DNA. None of the V and J calls come from the authors' own analysis; TCRdb made them. The sample profile shows some 1,700,000 distinct CDR3 sequences; about 31% of them were found once. More than 0.25% of the sample is held by the ten biggest clonotypes.

About this clonotype: What this receptor recognizes is not known. Per-base qualities were not stored, and no clone one base away is much larger.

Broader findings and caveats from the paper: Abundant cord blood beta clonotypes had fewer insertions, young adult naive repertoires showed a similar but weaker trend, and memory repertoires showed no such trend. Conclusions relied on cross-sectional statistical analysis, since the same donors could not be followed over many years. Compared with coincidental sharing between unrelated individuals, out-of-frame TCR alpha sequences shared between twins showed an excess of sequences with low generation probability. Invariant T cells such as MAIT and iNKT could partly confound zero-insertion analyses, though diverse VJ usage argued against this for most clonotypes. Out-of-frame TCR alpha sharing in monozygotic twins was systematically underestimated by recombination models, whereas sharing between unrelated individuals was in agreement with the recombination models. A weaker excess of twin sharing was found in beta out-of-frame sequences because the signal-to-noise ratio was lowered by fewer shared sequences.

Deletion took 8 bases off V and 0 bases off J, with a span of 11 bases between the germline ends. The CDR3 numbers 14 residues from cysteine through phenylalanine. The DNA shown is the 42-base CDR3, in frame from base 1. Looking up the germline V gene (reference sequence) yields CDR1 MNHNY and CDR2 SVGAGI. Every donor was a healthy Caucasian. This chain joins TRBV6-6 to TRBJ1-5, with the D gene too uncertain to name. Sequences were obtained from cord blood. The origin of this receptor is a newborn girl in good health. The CDR3: CASADVDSNQPQHF. The base sequence is TGTGCCAGCGCGGACGTCGATAGCAATCAGCCCCAGCATTTT.